The clone carrying this T cell receptor (beta chain) was recorded a few times. The antigen is not known. Template switching supplied a universal primer site; unique molecular identifiers were carried on the cDNA. TCRdb reprocessed the 5' RACE reads with MiXCR, giving one entry per CDR3 protein. This sample carries roughly 770,000 distinct CDR3 sequences, 15% to 20% of them seen once, and the ten largest clones take around 13%. This sample is drawn from a study of identical twins. Whole-study results and caveats: Insertions were fewer in abundant cord blood beta clonotypes, whereas memory repertoires showed none of this pattern.

The same data also contributed to another study, on T cells expressing NK-cell markers. That publication notes: Seven sequenced donors out of eight were HCMV-seropositive, one seronegative.

Sequencing input: PBMCs. This sequence originates from a woman younger than 35 in good health.

Here the CDR3 reads CASSSHDREYGYTF. CDR3 bases: TGTGCCAGCAGCTCCCACGACAGGGAATATGGCTACACCTTC. This chain connects TRBV7-9 to TRBJ1-2; the match to TRBD1 covers 7 bases. CDR1 and CDR2 from the germline V gene are SEHNR and FQNEAQ (reference sequence). The length of the CDR3 is 14 residues. V was clipped by 4 bases and J by 5 bases; unmatched bases: 7.